These 4 T cell receptor beta chains were all obtained from the same sample, sequenced in a study of beta chain features in type 1 diabetes. Study-level results: Type 1 diabetes patients showed a moderate but significant shortening of TCRB CDR3s in all four CD4+ subsets.

Expressed TCRB transcripts were sequenced because the entire RNA isolate underwent reverse transcription. Sequencing used immunoSEQ multiplex PCR; TCRdb keeps in-frame clones, though not all of them. The sample yields more than 300,000 clones, approximately 12% seen once. These receptors have no known antigen. The sample consisted of naive CD4+ T cells from blood. These receptors were obtained from a woman younger than 35 with type 1 diabetes.

The rearrangement joins TRBV7-3 to TRBJ2-2; 7 positions match TRBD1. The germline CDR1 and CDR2 sequences are SGHTA and FQGTGA. The CDR3 spans 15 residues. V lost 4 bases and J lost 1; bases outside the gene matches: 3. The DNA for the CDR3 is TGTGCCAGCAGCTCAAGGGGGCGGAACACCGGGGAGCTGTTTTTT. This codes for CASSSRGRNTGELFF.

In its sample, this clone was seen a few times. CDR3 sequence (DNA): TGTGCCAGCAGCTCGCACAGGGGTCCTTCCTACAATGAGCAGTTCTTC. Protein product: CASSSHRGPSYNEQFF. The chain joins TRBV5-4 to TRBJ2-1; 7 bases are a match to TRBD1. Unmatched junction bases numbered 7, after V lost 3 bases and J lost 1 base. Per germline, CDR1 SGHNT and CDR2 YYREEE (reference sequence). CDR3 length: 16 residues.

This clone was detected only a few times. This chain connects TRBV30 to TRBJ2-7; TRBD1 aligns across 8 bases. The CDR3 is made up of 11 amino acids. V was pared by 8 bases and J by 4 bases, with 4 bases of the junction left unmatched. Germline CDR1 is GTSNPN and CDR2 is SVGIG (reference sequence). The CDR3 nucleotides are TGTGCCGGCCACAGGGGGTACGAGCAGTACTTC. As protein: CAGHRGYEQYF.

The gene calls are TRBV7-8 and TRBJ2-1; TRBD1 matches at 9 bases. Germline V lookup: CDR1 SGHVS, CDR2 FQNEAQ. The CDR3 spans 13 residues. Unmatched junction bases numbered 6, after V lost 7 bases and J lost 8 bases. The CDR3 DNA sequence: TGTGCCAGCATCCAAGGGACAGGGCATGAGCAGTTCTTC. Protein sequence: CASIQGTGHEQFF. Based on the CDR3 plus reference TRBV7-8 and TRBJ2-1, the full variable domain is GAGVSQSPRYKVAKRGQDVALRCDPISGHVSLFWYQQALGQGPEFLTYFQNEAQLDKSGLPSDRFFAERPEGSVSTLKIQRTQQEDSAVYLCASIQGTGHEQFFGPGTRLTVL.